This TCR beta chain was found in a study of shared clonotypes between healthy human individuals. The overall study: Per donor, CD8 memory used one plate, CD8 naive used two, CD4 memory used three and CD4 naive used three.

Germline CDR1 LNHDA, CDR2 SQIVND (reference sequence). CDR3 length: 15 residues. V lost 5 bases to trimming and J lost 1 base; unmatched junction nucleotides: 3. Naive CD8 cells, CD45RO-negative and positively selected for CCR7, excluded terminally differentiated effector memory CD45RA+ cells. Regarding the study as a whole: Memory subsets generally showed smaller estimated richness than naive subsets did. The study sampled only blood, and tissue repertoires likely differ.

A remark on this clone: Its antigen is currently unknown.

Deep-level settings were used for running the assay. Using immunoSEQ multiplex PCR, the repertoire was profiled, and TCRdb retains in-frame clones only, with some absent. The data show 1.5 million to 2.5 million clones, with about 94% seen just once and roughly 1.2% held by the top ten. Input material: naive CD8+ T cells sorted from blood. The chain joins TRBV19 to TRBJ2-3; 10 nucleotides align to TRBD2. This receptor was taken from a man aged 18 to 29 in good health. CDR3 loop: CASSVGTSGTDTQYF. CDR3 DNA: TGTGCCAGTAGTGTCGGGACTAGCGGCACAGATACGCAGTATTTT.